Listed below are T cell receptor beta chains from one sample, sequenced in a study of cytomegalovirus exposure and HLA in healthy donors. Assay used: immunoSEQ multiplex PCR; TCRdb lists only in-frame clones, some missing. Here the sample spans roughly 120,000 clones, approximately 85% being singletons. Material: PBMCs. The source of these receptors is a male donor in good health and CMV-seropositive. Both conserved end residues are part of each CDR3. Fields, in order: J gene, V gene, CDR3 protein.

TRBJ2-7 TRBV28 CASSLLAYEQYF
TRBJ2-7 TRBV20-1 CSPGVSYEQYF
TRBJ1-5 TRBV19 CASSTSQGVNQPQHF
TRBJ1-5 TRBV2 CASSEWEGEPNQPQHF
TRBJ1-1 TRBV4-3 CASSQGRQGAGNTEAFF
TRBJ2-3 TRBV7-3 CASSSQAAASTDTQYF
TRBJ1-1 TRBV5-1 CASSLGTADEAFF
TRBJ1-2 TRBV29-1 CSVGFRQGDGYTF
TRBJ2-5 TRBV5-6 CASSSTSQETQYF
TRBJ2-3 TRBV7-2 CASSWDSGGSTQYF
- TRBV7-8 CASSFETNIYEQYF
TRBJ2-1 TRBV7-2 CASSSRGSGSIHEQFF
TRBJ2-7 TRBV4-3 CASSQQPTAYEQYF
TRBJ2-5 TRBV5-1 CASSLVAGPQETQYF
TRBJ2-7 TRBV7-2 CASSLVTSGSYEQYF
TRBJ1-5 TRBV28 CASRGVGHQPQHF
TRBJ2-3 TRBV7-9 CASSFSGSPDTQYF
TRBJ2-3 TRBV5-1 CASSLGGGSRTDTQYF
TRBJ2-4 TRBV19 CASSTGWDIQYF
TRBJ2-1 TRBV7-9 CASSVTILSSYNEQFF
TRBJ2-7 TRBV6-1 CASSEALLGGDYYEQYF